This T cell receptor (beta chain) was identified during a study of cytomegalovirus exposure and HLA in healthy donors. The study ran its PCR with 60 Vbeta and 13 Jbeta primers. The data were produced by immunoSEQ multiplex PCR, yet TCRdb's version contains in-frame clones alone and is incomplete. The specimen's table records 75,000 to 95,000 clones. Concerning this clone: Its target is not known.

The study, taken as a whole, reports: An assumption of roughly uniform sequencing depth across donors underlay the presence/absence analyses.

Source material: PBMCs. The clonotype comes from a girl under 18 in good health and CMV-seropositive.

The CDR3 DNA reads as TGTGCCAGTAGTATTGAGCGTAAGAACACTGAAGCTTTCTTT. Protein: CASSIERKNTEAFF. The rearrangement joins TRBV19 to TRBJ1-1, with D hard to call. V was clipped by 3 bases and J by 1 base, with 9 bases between them. Germline V gives CDR1 LNHDA, CDR2 SQIVND (reference sequence). The CDR3 is 14 residues long. Variable domain in full (rest from reference TRBV19 and TRBJ1-1): DGGITQSPKYLFRKEGQNVTLSCEQNLNHDAMYWYRQDPGQGLRLIYYSQIVNDFQKGDIAEGYSVSREKKESFPLTVTSAQKNPTAFYLCASSIERKNTEAFFGQGTRLTVV.